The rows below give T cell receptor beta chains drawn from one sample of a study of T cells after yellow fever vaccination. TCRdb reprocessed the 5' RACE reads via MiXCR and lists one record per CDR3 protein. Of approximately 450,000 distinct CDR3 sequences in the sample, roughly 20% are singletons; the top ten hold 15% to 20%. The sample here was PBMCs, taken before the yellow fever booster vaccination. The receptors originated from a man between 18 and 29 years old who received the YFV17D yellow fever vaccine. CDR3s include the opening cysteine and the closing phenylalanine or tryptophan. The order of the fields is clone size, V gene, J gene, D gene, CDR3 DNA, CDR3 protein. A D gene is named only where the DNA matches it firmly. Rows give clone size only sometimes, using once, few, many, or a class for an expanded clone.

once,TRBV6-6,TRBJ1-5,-,TGTGCCAGCAGTTCGATAGGCCGGCATCAGCCCCAGCATTTT,CASSSIGRHQPQHF
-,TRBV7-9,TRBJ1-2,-,TGTGCCAGCAGCGCAAGGTCCCAAGACTATGGCTACACCTTC,CASSARSQDYGYTF
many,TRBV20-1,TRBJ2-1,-,TGCAGTGCTCGAAGCTACAATGAGCAGTTCTTC,CSARSYNEQFF
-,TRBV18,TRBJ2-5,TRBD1,TGTGCCAGCTCACCGCGGACAGGAGGATTGGAAGAGACCCAGTACTTC,CASSPRTGGLEETQYF
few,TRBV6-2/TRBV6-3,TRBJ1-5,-,TGTGCCAGCAGTTACACCTCAGAGGATCAGCCCCAGCATTTT,CASSYTSEDQPQHF
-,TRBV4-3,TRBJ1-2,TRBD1,TGCGCCAGCAGCCAAAGACAGGGATATGGCTACACCTTC,CASSQRQGYGYTF
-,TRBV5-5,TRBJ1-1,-,TGTGCCAGCAGCTTCGGGGGGCGGGACACTGAAGCTTTCTTT,CASSFGGRDTEAFF
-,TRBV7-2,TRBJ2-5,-,TGTGCCAGCAGCTTGGCGGGATTCCGTCCACGGACCCAGTACTTC,CASSLAGFRPRTQYF
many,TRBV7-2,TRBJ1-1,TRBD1,TGTGCCAGCAGCTTAGGGACAGGGAGGAGGAAAGCTTTCTTT,CASSLGTGRRKAFF
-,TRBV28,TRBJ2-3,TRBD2,TGTGCCAGCAATGGACGGGGGGTCGACGGATATACGCAGTATTTT,CASNGRGVDGYTQYF
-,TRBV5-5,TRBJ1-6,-,TGTGCCAGCAGCTTGTATCACCGGAGTCAATCACCCCTCCACTTT,CASSLYHRSQSPLHF
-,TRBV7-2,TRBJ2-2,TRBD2,TGTGCCAGCAGCTCGGGGGGCCCGGGAGGGTACGGGGAGCTGTTTTTT,CASSSGGPGGYGELFF
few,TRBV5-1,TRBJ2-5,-,TGCGCCAGCAGACTGGCCAGGTCTGAGACCCAGTACTTC,CASRLARSETQYF
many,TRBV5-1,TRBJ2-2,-,TGCGCCAGCAGCTTACAGGGAACCGGGGAGCTGTTTTTT,CASSLQGTGELFF
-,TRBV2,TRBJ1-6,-,TGTGCCAGCAGTGGCAGGGTGCGGAATTCACCCCTCCACTTT,CASSGRVRNSPLHF
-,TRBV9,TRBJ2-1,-,TGTGCCAGCAGCCACGGAGGGACAGTCGATGAGCAGTTCTTC,CASSHGGTVDEQFF
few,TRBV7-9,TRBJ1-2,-,TGTGCCAGCAGCTTAGACAGGGATGGTGGCTACACCTTC,CASSLDRDGGYTF
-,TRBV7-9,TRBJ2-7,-,TGTGCCAGCAGCTTAGACGCTGGGGAGCAGTACTTC,CASSLDAGEQYF
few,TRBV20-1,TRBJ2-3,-,TGCAGTGCTGATCGACCTAGCACAGATACGCAGTATTTT,CSADRPSTDTQYF
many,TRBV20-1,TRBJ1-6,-,TGCAGTGCTAGAGCCGGGAGTCGTAATTCACCCCTCCACTTT,CSARAGSRNSPLHF
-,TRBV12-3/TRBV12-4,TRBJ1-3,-,TGTGCCAGCTGGAGCCGGGGAAACACCATATATTTT,CASWSRGNTIYF
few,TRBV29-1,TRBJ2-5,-,TGCAGCGTGCGGCTTTCCTTCAGACAAAAAGAGACCCAGTACTTC,CSVRLSFRQKETQYF
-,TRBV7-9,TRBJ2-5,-,TGTGCCAGCATAGCAGGGGGGGAGACCCAGTACTTC,CASIAGGETQYF
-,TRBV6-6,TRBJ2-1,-,TGTGCCAGCAGTTACTTTCTTGGTAGCTCCTACAATGAGCAGTTCTTC,CASSYFLGSSYNEQFF
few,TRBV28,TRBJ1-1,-,TGTGCCAGCAGTTGGCAGCCCAACACTGAAGCTTTCTTT,CASSWQPNTEAFF
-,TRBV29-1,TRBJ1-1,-,TGCAGCGGGTTAAACACTGAAGCTTTCTTT,CSGLNTEAFF
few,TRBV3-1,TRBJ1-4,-,TGTGCCAGCCACGGACAGAGACATGAAAAACTGTTTTTT,CASHGQRHEKLFF
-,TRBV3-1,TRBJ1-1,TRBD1,TGTGCCAGCAGCCCCAGACCGGGACAGCGAAATTCACCTGAAGCTTTCTTT,CASSPRPGQRNSPEAFF
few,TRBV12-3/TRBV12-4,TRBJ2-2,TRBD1,TGTGCCAGCAGTTTCGTGACAGGGGACACCGGGGAGCTGTTTTTT,CASSFVTGDTGELFF
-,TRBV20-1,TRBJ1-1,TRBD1,TGCAGTACTCGGACAGGAAGGAACACTGAAGCTTTCTTT,CSTRTGRNTEAFF
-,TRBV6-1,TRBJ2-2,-,TGTGCCAGCAGTGGGCGAGGCGTGAACACCGGGGAGCTGTTTTTT,CASSGRGVNTGELFF
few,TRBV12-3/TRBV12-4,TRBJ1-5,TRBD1,TGTGCCAGCGGGAGTCGAGGGACAGGGAATCAGCCCCAGCATTTT,CASGSRGTGNQPQHF
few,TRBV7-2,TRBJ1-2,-,TGTGCCAGCAGCCGGGACAAACGCTACACCTTC,CASSRDKRYTF
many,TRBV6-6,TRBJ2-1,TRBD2,TGTGCCAGCAGCCCGGGACTAGCGGTTGAGCAGTTCTTC,CASSPGLAVEQFF
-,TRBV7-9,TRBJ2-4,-,TGTGCCACCTCCCCAGGGGCCAAAAACATTCAGTACTTC,CATSPGAKNIQYF
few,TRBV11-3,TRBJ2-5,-,TGTGCCAGCAGCCGCTCCTTCGGGGAGGAGACCCAGTACTTC,CASSRSFGEETQYF
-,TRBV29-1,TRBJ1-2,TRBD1,TGCAGCGTTGTGGACAGGGGGGATGGCTACACCTTC,CSVVDRGDGYTF
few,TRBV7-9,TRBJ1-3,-,TGTGCCAGCAGCTTAGCCTTGGGGACTGGAAACACCATATATTTT,CASSLALGTGNTIYF
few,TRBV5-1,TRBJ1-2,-,TGCGCCAGCAGCTTGGAGGTCCCAGGGGAAGGATATGGCTACACCTTC,CASSLEVPGEGYGYTF
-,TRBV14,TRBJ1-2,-,TGTGCCAGCAGCCAGAGGGGCGGCCTTGGGGGCTACACCTTC,CASSQRGGLGGYTF
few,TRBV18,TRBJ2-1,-,TGTGCCAGCTCACCAGTGGCGGGCTCCTACAATGAGCAGTTCTTC,CASSPVAGSYNEQFF
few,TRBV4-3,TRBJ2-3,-,TGCGCCAGCAGCCCCCGCAGGAGGGTAGCAGATACGCAGTATTTT,CASSPRRRVADTQYF
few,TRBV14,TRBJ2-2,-,TGTGCCAGCAGCTTCCAGGGAAGGGGCGGGGAGCTGTTTTTT,CASSFQGRGGELFF
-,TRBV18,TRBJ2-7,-,TGTGCCAGCTCGGCAGAGACCTACGAGCAGTACTTC,CASSAETYEQYF
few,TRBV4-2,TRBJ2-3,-,TGTGCCAGCAGCCAAGATCGGGGAGATACGCAGTATTTT,CASSQDRGDTQYF